A selection of T cell receptor beta chains follows, all from one sample in a study of spatial heterogeneity in lung cancer. From the 5' RACE reads, TCRdb called clonotypes with MiXCR, one entry per CDR3 protein. Here the sample spans 45,000 to 55,000 distinct CDR3 sequences, approximately 5% being singletons. Sequenced here: PBMCs, sampled at surgery. These receptors all stem from a male donor with early-stage non-small cell lung cancer. The CDR3 runs from the conserved cysteine through the conserved F or W.

V: TRBV3-1; J: TRBJ2-1; CDR3: CASSHRTSGVYNEQFF
V: TRBV5-6; J: TRBJ2-1; CDR3: CASSLPGVSYNEQFF
V: TRBV5-1; J: TRBJ2-3; CDR3: CASSLAGQRTDTQYF
V: TRBV20-1; J: TRBJ1-1; CDR3: CSAQQGFTEAFF
V: TRBV10-3; J: TRBJ1-1; CDR3: CAINRRGDTEAFF
V: TRBV7-3; J: TRBJ1-1; CDR3: CASSFNSDTEAFF
V: TRBV5-5; J: TRBJ1-4; CDR3: CASSFGGLINLGEKLFF
V: TRBV7-9; J: TRBJ1-1; CDR3: CASSKRTLGAGFMNTEAFF
V: TRBV12-3/TRBV12-4; J: TRBJ1-1; CDR3: CASSLATENTEAFF
V: TRBV14; J: TRBJ2-2; CDR3: CASSKPGHYTGELFF
V: TRBV7-8; J: TRBJ2-7; CDR3: CASRGGEPTYEQYF
V: TRBV29-1; J: TRBJ1-4; CDR3: CSVEGGVGAKIPEYEKLFF